These 30 T cell receptor beta chains originate from one sample sequenced in a study of blood T cell repertoires in COVID-19 (dated by TCRdb to about 2020). Library prep was done by the immunoSEQ multiplex PCR assay. Held by TCRdb, this immuneACCESS table contains in-frame sequences only and omits some clones. Under half of the omission traces to an unresolved V gene where checked; the cause of the rest is unknown. The sample table records approximately 140,000 clones; almost 85% of these occur just once. In total, the top ten clones hold about 3.7% of the sample. The source material was PBMCs or T cells enriched from blood (not recorded which). These receptors were taken from a woman aged 45-60 years with acute COVID-19.

The chain couples TRBV4-3 to TRBJ1-5, with D uncertain. Germline CDR1 is LGHNA and CDR2 is YSLEER. The V end was cut by 3 bases, the J end by 1 base, with 10 bases between. The CDR3 runs to 15 residues. CDR3 region: CASSQNSGSNQPQHF. For the CDR3, the DNA is TGCGCCAGCAGCCAGAACTCGGGGAGCAATCAGCCCCAGCATTTT.

This chain uses TRBV11-3 with TRBJ2-3, with TRBD1 matching 7 bases. Germline values: CDR1 SGHNT, CDR2 YENEEA. This CDR3 is built from 16 residues. With V trimmed by 4 bases and J by 0 bases, 7 bases remained unmatched. The CDR3 here is CASSYAGTDSTDTQYF. The CDR3 nucleotides read TGTGCCAGCAGCTACGCCGGGACAGATAGCACAGATACGCAGTATTTT.

This chain links TRBV28 with TRBJ1-5; D perhaps matches TRBD1 (6 bases). Looked up from germline, CDR1 is MDHEN and CDR2 is SYDVKM. The CDR3 runs to 17 residues. The V end was cut by 7 bases, the J end by 0 bases, with 19 bases between. The CDR3 coding sequence is TGTGCCAGCAAGTCGGGCCAGGGGTTAGGTAGCAATCAGCCCCAGCATTTT. Its protein product is CASKSGQGLGSNQPQHF. The complete variable domain, with remaining parts taken from reference TRBV28 and TRBJ1-5, reads DVKVTQSSRYLVKRTGEKVFLECVQDMDHENMFWYRQDPGLGLRLIYFSYDVKMKEKGDIPEGYSVSREKKERFSLILESASTNQTSMYLCASKSGQGLGSNQPQHFGDGTRLSIL.

This sequence joins TRBV19 and TRBJ1-6; D gene unclear. Trimming shortened V by 0 bases and J by 8 bases, and 5 bases separated the two germline ends. The CDR3 extends over 13 amino acids. The V gene's germline CDR1 is LNHDA and CDR2 SQIVND (reference sequence). In DNA, the CDR3 is TGTGCCAGTAGTATAGATCGGGATTCACCCCTCCACTTT. It codes for CASSIDRDSPLHF. Together with reference TRBV19 and TRBJ1-6, the CDR3 gives the full variable domain: DGGITQSPKYLFRKEGQNVTLSCEQNLNHDAMYWYRQDPGQGLRLIYYSQIVNDFQKGDIAEGYSVSREKKESFPLTVTSAQKNPTAFYLCASSIDRDSPLHFGNGTRLTVT.

This chain uses TRBV6-1 with TRBJ2-7; 7 bases are a match to TRBD1. V lost 3 bases, J lost 9 bases, and 8 bases stayed unmatched. Germline loops: CDR1 MNHNS, CDR2 SASEGT. There are 13 residues in the CDR3. This chain's CDR3 is CASSDLRRQGQYF. The CDR3 DNA sequence: TGTGCCAGCAGTGACCTGCGAAGACAGGGGCAGTACTTC.

In its sample, this clone was seen once. CDR3 region: CASSTGMSETQYF. The CDR3 nucleotides are TGTGCCAGCAGTACAGGGATGTCGGAGACCCAGTACTTC. The chain couples TRBV27 to TRBJ2-5; TRBD1 might be the D (6 bases). Per the germline V gene, CDR1 is MNHEY and CDR2 is SMNVEV (reference sequence). The CDR3 runs 13 residues. The V and J ends lost 5 bases and 5 bases respectively, with 12 bases between them.

This chain links TRBV5-4 with TRBJ2-2; TRBD2 matches at 10 bases. Per the germline V gene, CDR1 is SGHNT and CDR2 is YYREEE (reference sequence). There are 16 residues in the CDR3. V shed 5 bases and J 3 bases; nucleotides not matched to a gene: 7. The CDR3 nucleotides read TGTGCCAGCAGGGAGGGACTAGCGCATGACACCGGGGAGCTGTTTTTT. It codes for CASREGLAHDTGELFF.

This chain joins TRBV7-9 and TRBJ1-5; D call uncertain. V dropped 4 bases and J dropped 4 bases, with 5 bases sitting between them. This CDR3 is built from 12 residues. The germline V gene has CDR1 SEHNR and CDR2 FQNEAQ (reference sequence). The CDR3 DNA is TGTGCCAGCAGCTCACAAAATCAGCCCCAGCATTTT. It yields the protein CASSSQNQPQHF.

This chain connects TRBV7-2 to TRBJ1-6; D unclear. The ends were cut back, 2 bases at V and 5 bases at J, with 10 bases in the middle. This CDR3 contains 15 residues. Per germline, CDR1 SGHTA and CDR2 FQGNSA. In nucleotides, the CDR3 is TGTGCCAGCAGCTTAAACAACAGAAATAATTCACCCCTCCACTTT. It encodes CASSLNNRNNSPLHF.

This chain links TRBV7-2 with TRBJ1-2; D remains unclear. V was trimmed by 1 base and J by 6 bases, leaving 9 bases between them. The germline V gene encodes CDR1 SGHTA and CDR2 FQGNSA. CDR3 length equals 13 residues. In nucleotides, the CDR3 is TGTGCCAGCAGCTTAGTCAGGTCGGATGGCTACACCTTC. As protein: CASSLVRSDGYTF.

Turning to this clone: A read error may be the cause here, since a much bigger clone is one base away. This chain connects TRBV7-9 to TRBJ2-2; the match to TRBD2 covers 8 bases. With 10 bases clipped from V and 0 bases from J, the junction kept 16 bases outside the gene matches. The germline V gene encodes CDR1 SEHNR and CDR2 FQNEAQ (reference sequence). The CDR3 is made up of 18 amino acids. Written as DNA, the CDR3 is TGTGCCAACAATTCCCAGGGTTCGGGACTAGCGAACACCGGGGAGCTGTTTTTT. This sequence encodes CANNSQGSGLANTGELFF. Full variable domain (missing parts from reference TRBV7-9 and TRBJ2-2): DTGVSQNPRHKITKRGQNVTFRCDPISEHNRLYWYRQTLGQGPEFLTYFQNEAQLEKSRLLSDRFSAERPKGSFSTLEIQRTEQGDSAMYLCANNSQGSGLANTGELFFGEGSRLTVL.

This clone has only one observation. The rearrangement links TRBV6-5 to TRBJ1-5; TRBD1 matches at 10 bases. V shed 6 bases and J 2 bases; nucleotides not matched to a gene: 4. The CDR3 has 15 amino acids. From germline, CDR1 is MNHEY and CDR2 SVGAGI. The CDR3 DNA reads TGTGCCAGCAGCACGGACAGGGGGGGCAATCAGCCCCAGCATTTT. Translation: CASSTDRGGNQPQHF.

The chain recombines TRBV25-1 with TRBJ1-3; D uncertain. The CDR3 covers 14 residues. Germline CDR1 MGHDK, CDR2 SYGVNS. V dropped 3 bases and J dropped 0 bases, with 6 bases sitting between them. CDR3 region: CASSDVLSGNTIYF. DNA for the CDR3: TGTGCCAGCAGTGATGTCCTCTCTGGAAACACCATATATTTT.

The chain has TRBV2 and TRBJ2-7; D is possibly TRBD2 (6 bases). Per the germline V gene, CDR1 is SNHLY and CDR2 is FYNNEI. CDR3 length: 14 amino acids. Trimming cost V 6 bases and J 7 bases, with 19 bases left between them. The CDR3 region is CASSRDFSFGEQYF. The DNA of the CDR3 is TGTGCCAGCAGCCGGGACTTTTCCTTCGGGGAGCAGTACTTC. The full variable domain, completed using reference TRBV2 and TRBJ2-7, is EPEVTQTPSHQVTQMGQEVILRCVPISNHLYFYWYRQILGQKVEFLVSFYNNEISEKSEIFDDQFSVERPDGSNFTLKIRSTKLEDSAMYFCASSRDFSFGEQYFGPGTRLTVT.

The chain combines TRBV7-9 with TRBJ2-3; 7 bases agree with TRBD1. Germline values: CDR1 SEHNR, CDR2 FQNEAQ (reference sequence). Trimming cost V 6 bases and J 1 base; bases outside gene matches: 7. This CDR3 spans 15 amino acids. In DNA form, the CDR3 reads TGTGCCAGCAGGACCAACAGGGGTGGCACAGATACGCAGTATTTT. As protein: CASRTNRGGTDTQYF.

This chain uses TRBV29-1 with TRBJ2-5; D possibly corresponds to TRBD1 (5 bases). Trimming removed 1 base at V and 4 bases at J, with 10 bases between. Germline-derived CDR1 and CDR2 are SQVTM and ANQGSEA. The CDR3 has 13 residues. The CDR3 is CSVEVNQGETQYF. The CDR3 DNA is TGCAGCGTTGAAGTAAATCAGGGAGAGACCCAGTACTTC.

The rearrangement joins TRBV18 to TRBJ1-5; D is uncertain. The germline V gene has CDR1 KGHSH and CDR2 LQKENI. Trimming took off 2 bases at V and 3 bases at J, with 11 bases between the two ends. The CDR3 covers 15 residues. CDR3 sequence: CASSPSSGNNQPQHF. The DNA for the CDR3 is TGTGCCAGCTCACCAAGTTCGGGGAACAATCAGCCCCAGCATTTT.

The V and J genes are TRBV19 and TRBJ2-7, with TRBD2 matching 7 bases. With 6 bases clipped from V and 6 bases from J, the junction kept 5 bases outside the gene matches. The CDR3 loop spans 12 amino acids. Germline CDR1 LNHDA, CDR2 SQIVND (reference sequence). The CDR3 coding sequence is TGTGCCAGTAGCCATGGGGGGGGCGAGCAGTACTTC. Translating it yields CASSHGGGEQYF.

This clone came up once. This chain uses TRBV30 with TRBJ2-7; 11 nucleotides line up with TRBD1. CDR1 and CDR2 from the germline V gene are GTSNPN and SVGIG (reference sequence). There are 15 residues in the CDR3. With V trimmed by 0 bases and J by 3 bases, 4 bases remained unmatched. The CDR3 DNA follows: TGTGCCTGGAGTGTCCCGGGACAGGGGGTCTACGAGCAGTACTTC. It codes for CAWSVPGQGVYEQYF. The full variable domain, with the rest looked up from reference TRBV30 and TRBJ2-7, is SQTIHQWPATLVQPVGSPLSLECTVEGTSNPNLYWYRQAAGRGLQLLFYSVGIGQISSEVPQNLSASRPQDRQFILSSKKLLLSDSGFYLCAWSVPGQGVYEQYFGPGTRLTVT.

The chain links TRBV3-1 (or the pseudogene TRBV3-2) to TRBJ2-1, with unresolved D. The CDR3 consists of 16 residues. Trimming cost V 4 bases and J 11 bases, with 24 bases left between them. CDR1 LGHDT and CDR2 YNNKEL come from the germline V gene (reference sequence). The CDR3 loop reads CASSPSKSVRSGKQFF. CDR3 nucleotide sequence: TGTGCCAGCAGCCCTTCGAAAAGCGTACGATCCGGAAAGCAGTTCTTC.

This clone is a singleton in its sample. In DNA, the CDR3 is TGTGCCAGCAGTCCCGGGAGCTATGGCGGCTACACCTTC. It translates to CASSPGSYGGYTF. The V call is TRBV12-3 or TRBV12-4, the J call TRBJ1-2; no clear D. CDR3 size: 13 residues. Trimming cost V 5 bases and J 8 bases, with 15 bases left between them.

The chain is built from TRBV10-3 and TRBJ1-1; D is perhaps TRBD1 (6 bases). CDR3 length: 12 residues. Trimming cost V 6 bases and J 5 bases, with 10 bases left between them. CDR1 and CDR2 from the germline V gene are ENHRY and SYGVKD. The chain's CDR3 is CAIREDRTEAFF. As DNA, the CDR3 is TGTGCCATCAGGGAGGACAGAACTGAAGCTTTCTTT.

The J gene is TRBJ2-1, the V gene TRBV19, with D perhaps TRBD2 (6 bases). The CDR3 has 14 residues. The germline V gene has CDR1 LNHDA and CDR2 SQIVND (reference sequence). Trimming shortened V by 6 bases and J by 6 bases, and 15 bases separated the two germline ends. In DNA form, the CDR3 reads TGTGCCAGTAGCTCCGGGGCCGGGGGCAATGAGCAGTTCTTC. Translated: CASSSGAGGNEQFF.

The chain is built from TRBV7-6 and TRBJ2-1, with 11 bases that match TRBD2. Germline CDR1 reads SGHVS; CDR2 reads FNYEAQ. The CDR3 has 14 amino acids. Trimming cost V 3 bases and J 6 bases; bases outside gene matches: 1. In DNA, the CDR3 is TGTGCCAGCAGCTTGACTAGCGGGATCAATGAGCAGTTCTTC. Protein sequence: CASSLTSGINEQFF. The variable domain in full, with the rest retrieved from reference TRBV7-6 and TRBJ2-1, is GAGVSQSPRYKVTKRGQDVALRCDPISGHVSLYWYRQALGQGPEFLTYFNYEAQQDKSGLPNDRFSAERPEGSISTLTIQRTEQRDSAMYRCASSLTSGINEQFFGPGTRLTVL.

This clone has more than one count but fewer than ten. The chain links TRBV5-6 to TRBJ2-1, with 7 bases aligning to TRBD2. The CDR3 extends over 16 amino acids. In germline, CDR1 is SGHDT, CDR2 YYEEEE. The V segment lost 3 bases and the J segment 3 bases; nucleotides outside the gene matches: 9. CDR3 amino acids: CASSSMGRGNYNEQFF. DNA of the CDR3: TGTGCCAGCAGCTCCATGGGGAGGGGTAACTACAATGAGCAGTTCTTC.

This chain connects TRBV11-3 to TRBJ2-2, with 10 bases matching TRBD2. Germline V CDR1 and CDR2: SGHNT, YENEEA. The CDR3 sequence is 15 residues long. The V segment lost 3 bases and the J segment 4 bases; nucleotides outside the gene matches: 2. CDR3 amino acids: CASSFLAGGTGELFF. CDR3 coding DNA: TGTGCCAGCAGCTTTTTAGCGGGGGGCACCGGGGAGCTGTTTTTT.

This chain connects TRBV15 to TRBJ1-2, with D possibly TRBD1 on 5 matching bases. Germline CDR1 LNHNV, CDR2 YYDKDF (reference sequence). V was cut by 5 bases and J by 6 bases, with 13 bases left in between. This CDR3 has 13 amino acids. In nucleotides, the CDR3 is TGTGCCACCAGCCGGATCGGAGGGGATGGCTACACCTTC. Protein product: CATSRIGGDGYTF.

The rearrangement joins TRBV5-1 to TRBJ2-3; D may be TRBD1 (5 bases). The germline V gene has CDR1 SGHRS and CDR2 YFSETQ. V was clipped by 1 base and J by 0 bases, with 15 bases between them. The CDR3 totals 17 residues. The CDR3 DNA sequence: TGCGCCAGCAGCTTGCGGGCCGTCAGGGTTAGCACAGATACGCAGTATTTT. This sequence encodes CASSLRAVRVSTDTQYF.

This rearrangement joins TRBV11-2 to TRBJ2-7; D is possibly TRBD1 (7 bases). V was pared by 3 bases and J by 3 bases, with 12 bases between. CDR3 length: 14 amino acids. Germline-derived CDR1 and CDR2 are SGHAT and FQNNGV. In nucleotides, the CDR3 is TGTGCCAGCAGCTTCGGGACAGCGGGCTACGAGCAGTACTTC. Amino acids: CASSFGTAGYEQYF.

The chain carries TRBV6-2 or TRBV6-3 and TRBJ2-7; 8 nucleotides align to TRBD2. V shed 3 bases and J 2 bases; nucleotides not matched to a gene: 6. The CDR3 covers 15 residues. The germline CDR1 and CDR2 sequences are MNHEY and SVGEGT. The chain's CDR3 is CASSYVAGGTYEQYF. The CDR3 DNA follows: TGTGCCAGCAGTTATGTGGCGGGAGGCACCTACGAGCAGTACTTC.